This T cell receptor beta chain was documented in a study of blood T cell repertoires in COVID-19 (dated by TCRdb to about 2020). About the study as a whole: Samples from collaborators originated in the United States, Italy and Spain and spanned both the acute and convalescent phases of COVID-19. The repertoires were made available in a free public database intended to serve as a resource for research on the immune response to SARS-CoV-2. Where HLA class I and class II types were available, the types were taken from metadata supplied by the sample provider, not from assay-based typing. The sample metadata nearly always contained a de-identified subject ID, COVID-19 status, age in years and sex. Subjects who had been exposed to COVID-19, were actively infected with it, or had recovered from it provided the deeply sampled blood TCRbeta repertoires that made up the dataset. The prospective study material was composed of cDNA or gDNA derived from T cells, B-cell-depleted T cells, or PBMCs. The samples were drawn from two sources: the first 160 participants of the ongoing ImmuneRACE study, and 1,200 or so subjects contributed by 6 global collaborators.

The immunoSEQ Assay, a bias-controlled multiplex PCR, was used to amplify TCRbeta CDR3 regions from genomic DNA. From the authors' description of their analysis: Within the assay, amplification of reference gene primers was used to estimate how many nucleated cells each sample contained. To quantify the absolute abundance of each unique TCRbeta CDR3 rearrangement, sequence reads were collapsed and filtered. For each sample, productive Simpson clonality was calculated by taking the square root of Simpson's diversity index across productive rearrangements. As stored in TCRdb, this immuneACCESS dataset retains in-frame rearrangements with V and J assigned. A fraction of the clones does not appear; measured against another copy, unresolved V genes explain less than half of the discrepancy, and the remainder lacks a known reason. V and J calls and clone size are as listed in that table; D and trimming were resolved from the DNA. The sample table contains 100,000 to 130,000 clones; only one count was recorded for roughly nine tenths of them. The top ten hold under 5.5% of the sample.

Including the terminal cysteine and phenylalanine, the CDR3 comprises 14 residues. Just CDR3 DNA is preserved here, 42 bases in frame from base 1. V drops 5 bases and J drops 4 bases, leaving 12 bases in between. From the germline V gene (reference sequence), CDR1 is MNHEY and CDR2 is SMNVEV. Results and caveats for the whole study, not just this receptor: Clinical and demographic metadata were provided uncurated, with the amount varying by source and participant.

Each collaborating institution followed its own protocols to collect whole blood in K2EDTA tubes. For TCRbeta analysis, collaborators shipped samples in one of three forms: frozen whole blood, isolated PBMCs, or DNA extracted from either of those sample types. Regarding this clone: No antigen is known for it. Base qualities were left out, and no much larger clone turns up one base away.

The clonotype was recovered from a man aged 40-49 years with active or convalescent COVID-19. Input material: peripheral blood. Rearrangement joined TRBV27 to TRBJ2-1, with TRBD2 tentatively as D gene (6 bases match). The CDR3 protein sequence reads: CASSPGGPYNEQFF. At the DNA level, the sequence is TGTGCCAGCAGTCCTGGAGGGCCTTACAATGAGCAGTTCTTC.